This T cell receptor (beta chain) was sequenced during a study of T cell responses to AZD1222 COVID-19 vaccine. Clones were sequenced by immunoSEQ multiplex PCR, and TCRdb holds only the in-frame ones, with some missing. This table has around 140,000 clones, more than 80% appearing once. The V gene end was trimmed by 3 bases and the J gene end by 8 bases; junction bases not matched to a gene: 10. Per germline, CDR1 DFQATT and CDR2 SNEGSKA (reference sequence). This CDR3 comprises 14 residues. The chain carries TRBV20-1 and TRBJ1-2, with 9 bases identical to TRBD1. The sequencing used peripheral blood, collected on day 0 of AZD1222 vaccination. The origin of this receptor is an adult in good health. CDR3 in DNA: TGCAGTGCTAGTGTACAGGGGGCGAGGAACGGCTACACCTTC. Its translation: CSASVQGARNGYTF.